What follows describes a single T cell receptor beta chain. Its antigen specificity is not known. Base-call qualities are not available, and no considerably larger clone is one nucleotide away. This record comes from a study of OX40 agonist ivuxolimab in advanced cancers. As for the study more broadly: Ivuxolimab, which targeted the costimulatory receptor OX40 (CD134), was an agonistic, fully human IgG2 monoclonal antibody. Intravenous ivuxolimab was administered to patients every 2 weeks at six dose levels: 0.01, 0.1, 0.3, 1.5, 3 and 10 mg/kg. The purpose of peripheral TCRbeta sequencing was to test whether ivuxolimab changed TCR sequence diversity and led to clonal T-cell expansion. The monotherapy dose-escalation portion (N ≈ 52 patients) of the phase I ivuxolimab trial is reported in the paper. Prior anti-PD-1, anti-PD-L1 or anti-CTLA-4 therapy was permitted, and approximately 39% of dose-escalation patients had received checkpoint inhibitors. A male proportion of around 83% and a mean age of about 60 years, ranging from 23 to 79, were recorded for the dose-escalation cohort. Partial responses occurred in three dose-escalation patients: two with cutaneous melanoma and one with hepatocellular carcinoma. Of the approximately 50 patients in dose escalation, about 20 had hepatocellular carcinoma, roughly 15 had melanoma, 9 had renal cell carcinoma and 9 had head and neck cancer.

The trial excluded patients who had a history of autoimmune disease or were on systemic immunosuppression. Peripheral blood for TCR sequencing was drawn from every dose cohort at baseline, at cycle 4 day 1 and at cycle 7 day 1. The samples were taken from a phase I, first-in-human, multicenter, open-label dose-escalation trial of ivuxolimab. Adults with locally advanced or metastatic melanoma, renal cell carcinoma, hepatocellular carcinoma or head and neck squamous cell carcinoma were enrolled in the trial. Before TCR sequencing, CD4+ and CD8+ T cells were separately sorted from peripheral blood. Broad study findings and their caveats: After ivuxolimab, expanded clones were on average more numerous among CD8+ T cells than among CD4+ T cells. Low levels of normalized T-cell clonal expansion were also seen in some nonresponding patients. In the 0.1-3.0 mg/kg groups, partial responders were among the patients with the lowest normalized peripheral clonal expansion, particularly in CD8+ T cells. The antigen specificity of the peripheral T cells that underwent clonal expansion was not determined. At doses of 0.1 to 3.0 mg/kg, clonal expansion of both CD4+ and CD8+ T cells in blood was seen between baseline and week 6.

Taken from the germline V gene (reference sequence), the CDR1 and CDR2 loops are SGHKS and YYEKEE. The CDR3, cysteine through phenylalanine, is 13 amino acids long. Solely the CDR3 DNA is kept, with 39 bases framed from the first base. The junction carries 8 bases between V and J, which are trimmed by 4 bases and 1 base respectively. For sequencing of the TCRbeta CDR3 region, genomic DNA was extracted from the sorted cells. The immunoSEQ Assay was used to sequence the TCRbeta CDR3 regions. TCRdb's version of the immuneACCESS table is confined to in-frame rearrangements and falls short of the full clone set. An unresolved V gene accounts for under half of the shortfall where checked; the remainder is of unknown origin. The sample table lists about 64,000 clones, around 90% of them with a count of one. The ten largest clones represent over 4% of the sample.

This clonotype was obtained from an adult with an advanced solid tumor such as melanoma, head and neck, liver or kidney cancer. Rearrangement joined TRBV5-5 to TRBJ2-5; a tentative D match to TRBD1 spans 6 bases. The sequences come from CD4+ or CD8+ T cells sorted from blood, collected in a trial of the OX40 agonist ivuxolimab. The DNA reads as follows: TGTGCCAGCAGCCAGACAGGCCAAGAGACCCAGTACTTC. It specifies CASSQTGQETQYF.